This T cell receptor (beta chain) was retrieved from a study of shared clonotypes between healthy human individuals (dated by TCRdb to 2018 to 2020). Notes on the research overall: A couple of women and a few men aged 18 to 49 years were included in the cohort. The study deeply sequenced blood TCR repertoires of several healthy adults to estimate repertoire size and the extent of clonotype sharing between individuals. Libraries were prepared and TCR repertoires were sequenced by different laboratories using diverse techniques, in order to increase sequencing depth and limit assay-specific biases. Leukapheresis yielded between about 0.94 and 9 billion PBMCs per donor.

This clone has a handful of counts. Its antigen is not yet known. No base qualities exist here, and no much larger clone lies one base off it. Clipping removes 6 bases from V and 1 base from J, with 6 as the unmatched junction base count. CDR1 and CDR2 were assigned from the germline V gene (reference sequence) as SGHNT and YYREEE. Its CDR3 holds 14 amino acids, cysteine through phenylalanine. Solely the CDR3 DNA is kept, with 42 bases framed from the first base. Study-level results and caveats: The small number of donors limited the genetic and exposure-history diversity represented. Sampling was limited to blood, and TCR repertoires in tissue likely differ from TCR repertoires in blood. Based on pairwise subsampling, the degree of clonotype sharing among donors was expected to be affected by sequencing depth.

Healthy HIV-negative adults with no recently reported acute infections or vaccinations were included as donors. Every donor was a Caucasian adult living in Nashville, Tennessee, USA. For unsorted samples, 75 million to 90 million PBMCs were counted, and genomic DNA was extracted using the QIAamp DNA Blood Mini kit. Blood was collected by leukapheresis, and PBMCs were isolated by Ficoll-Histopaque density gradient centrifugation and then cryopreserved in liquid nitrogen vapor phase. Using the deep immunoSEQ assay, multiplex PCR amplified TCR CDR3 regions from genomic DNA. Extracted genomic DNA from each cell subset was spread evenly across all wells of several immunoSEQ 96-well plates, with each plate serving as a replicate. For unsorted PBMC, each replicate PCR was loaded with roughly 270 ng genomic DNA, equivalent to about 33,000 T cell genomes. Ten immunoSEQ deep assay plates were used to sequence the unsorted PBMC genomic DNA. The purified libraries were quantified using a Qubit 3.0 fluorometer, sized with a Bioanalyzer 2100, and then quantified again using the KAPA Library Quantification kit. Each immunoSEQ 96-well plate was sequenced on its own single-read 150-cycle Illumina NextSeq 550 flow cell. Processing in the source paper ran as follows. The immunoSEQ output contained only junctional sequences without quality scores, so filtering could not match that applied to full-length reads. To assign V/J genes and CDR3, sequences were annotated using PyIR, a Python wrapper for IgBLAST v1.9, with IMGT germline references. Reads were filtered out if the reads had weak V/J assignments (E-value above 1e-6), no CDR3, stop codons, out-of-frame junctions, or ambiguous translated residues. V3J clonotypes were defined as sequences sharing an identical inferred V gene, J gene, and CDR3 amino acid sequence. To compute the percentage overlap between repertoires, the number of shared unique clonotypes was divided by the size of the smaller repertoire. Repertoire richness was assessed with RTK rarefaction, the Chao1 estimator, and Recon v2.1 estimates of unobserved clonotypes. This is the immuneACCESS table as TCRdb keeps it, with only in-frame sequences that have V and J called. A part of the clones is gone; compared with another copy, unresolved V genes explain less than half, and the rest is unexplained. Clonal size and the V and J genes are those of that table, whereas D and trimming came from the DNA. Here the sample has around 500,000 clones; 70% to 80% occur a single time. The top ten clones comprise about 12% of the sample.

The specimen was PBMCs. The chain couples TRBV5-4 to TRBJ1-1, with 7 junctional bases fitting TRBD1. The receptor comes from a woman in her thirties or forties in good health. Some clones in this sample may be carry-over from other donors' samples. The CDR3 amino acid sequence is: CASTLTGRNTEAFF. The nucleotide sequence reads as follows: TGTGCCAGCACGCTGACAGGGAGGAACACTGAAGCTTTCTTT.